These 28 T cell receptor beta chains came from one sample sequenced in a study of blood T cell repertoires in COVID-19. TCRdb's copy holds only in-frame clones and misses some; the assay was immunoSEQ multiplex PCR. The repertoire holds 200,000 to 250,000 clones, with around 82% as singletons. The sequencing sample was made of PBMCs or T cells enriched from blood (not recorded which). These receptors all come from a woman aged 40 to 55 with acute COVID-19.

In this sample, this clone turned up a few times. The rearrangement joins TRBV7-9 to TRBJ1-5; D might be TRBD1 (5 bases). The V end lost 1 base, the J end lost 6 bases, and 7 bases lay between the germline ends. From germline, CDR1 is SEHNR and CDR2 FQNEAQ (reference sequence). This CDR3 region has 13 residues. Written as DNA, the CDR3 is TGTGCCAGCAGCTTAGGGGGCGCTCAGCCCCAGCATTTT. Its translation is CASSLGGAQPQHF.

V usage is TRBV7-2 and J usage is TRBJ1-1; D unclear. V lost 5 bases and J 2 bases, leaving 15 bases between the germline ends. The germline gives CDR1 SGHTA, CDR2 FQGNSA. The CDR3 runs to 15 residues. The CDR3 region has the DNA TGTGCCAGCAGCCCCCAGATCAGTCGAAACACTGAAGCTTTCTTT. Its translation: CASSPQISRNTEAFF.

The CDR3 region has the DNA TGTGCCAGCAGTGTCCACTACGAGCAGTACTTC. It encodes CASSVHYEQYF. The chain links TRBV27 to TRBJ2-7, with unresolved D. The CDR3 length is 11 residues. The V gene lost 5 bases and the J gene lost 3 bases, with 5 bases spanning the gap. Germline CDR1 reads MNHEY; CDR2 reads SMNVEV (reference sequence).

The CDR3 DNA sequence: TGTGCCACCTACTCTAGCGGGGGCCCCACAGATACGCAGTATTTT. Its translation: CATYSSGGPTDTQYF. This rearrangement joins TRBV6-5 to TRBJ2-3, with 10 bases lining up with TRBD2. The CDR3 runs to 15 residues. Germline V gene data show CDR1 as MNHEY and CDR2 as SVGAGI. The J segment lost 2 bases and the V segment lost 10 bases, leaving 9 bases of the junction unmatched.

Only a few counts were recorded for this clone. The chain combines TRBV11-2 with TRBJ1-2; TRBD1 matches 11 bases. The V and J ends lost 1 base and 5 bases, in that order; junction bases with no gene match: 3. Germline CDR1 SGHAT, CDR2 FQNNGV. The CDR3 runs to 15 residues. In DNA, the CDR3 is TGTGCCAGCAGCTTAGGGACAGGGGGCCAGTATGGCTACACCTTC. It encodes CASSLGTGGQYGYTF.

This clone was found once. The CDR3 here is CASSLFSGGDTGELFF. The DNA for the CDR3 is TGTGCCAGCAGTTTATTTAGCGGGGGGGACACCGGGGAGCTGTTTTTT. The rearrangement links TRBV27 to TRBJ2-2; 11 bases align to TRBD2. V shed 1 base, J shed 3 bases, and the junction held 1 base outside the gene matches. Germline V gives CDR1 MNHEY, CDR2 SMNVEV (reference sequence). This CDR3 has 16 residues.

This chain uses TRBV28 with TRBJ2-1; 9 nucleotides align to TRBD2. Germline CDR1 reads MDHEN; CDR2 reads SYDVKM. V lost 5 bases to trimming and J lost 10 bases; unmatched junction nucleotides: 9. The length of the CDR3 is 14 residues. The CDR3 is CASSRSGLASEQFF. The CDR3 region has the DNA TGTGCCAGCAGTCGGTCGGGACTAGCTAGCGAGCAGTTCTTC.

The rearrangement links TRBV27 to TRBJ1-1, with D perhaps TRBD1 (6 bases). Per germline, CDR1 MNHEY and CDR2 SMNVEV (reference sequence). The V end was cut by 1 base, the J end by 1 base, with 10 bases between. CDR3 length: 15 amino acids. CDR3 nucleotide sequence: TGTGCCAGCAGTTTATACCAGGGGTCGAACACTGAAGCTTTCTTT. This translates into CASSLYQGSNTEAFF.

This rearrangement joins TRBV10-3 to TRBJ2-5, with D unresolved. V was pared by 8 bases and J by 2 bases, with 15 bases between. The CDR3 is made up of 14 amino acids. Germline V gene data show CDR1 as ENHRY and CDR2 as SYGVKD. CDR3: CAIARGQEQETQYF. CDR3 DNA sequence: TGTGCCATCGCACGAGGCCAAGAACAAGAGACCCAGTACTTC.

The chain employs TRBV11-2 and TRBJ1-1; no firm D call. The CDR3 runs 14 residues. V lost 4 bases and J lost 11, with 20 bases in between. Germline-derived CDR1 and CDR2 are SGHAT and FQNNGV. CDR3 residues: CASSSARLSRWAFF. The CDR3 DNA is TGTGCCAGCAGCTCTGCTCGACTGAGCCGGTGGGCTTTCTTT.

The chain recombines TRBV5-5 with TRBJ1-2; a weak D match, TRBD1 (5 bases). The ends were cut back, 0 bases at V and 2 bases at J, with 23 bases in the middle. This CDR3 is built from 19 residues. Looked up from germline, CDR1 is SGHKS and CDR2 is YYEKEE (reference sequence). This chain's CDR3 is CASSLVAGVATQKNYGYTF. Here the CDR3 DNA reads TGTGCCAGCAGCTTGGTTGCGGGGGTCGCTACCCAAAAAAACTATGGCTACACCTTC.

J is TRBJ2-5 and V is TRBV15; tentatively, D is TRBD1 (6 bases). Germline V gene lookup returns CDR1 LNHNV and CDR2 YYDKDF (reference sequence). The CDR3 covers 14 residues. Between the trimmed V and J ends, which lost 6 bases and 2 bases, there was a span of 13 bases. The CDR3 nucleotides are TGTGCCACCAGGAGGGGACACCTGCAAGAGACCCAGTACTTC. Translation gives CATRRGHLQETQYF.

A few counts support this clone. CDR3 sequence reads: CASSPDSADTQYF. CDR3 in DNA: TGTGCCAGCAGCCCCGATAGCGCAGATACGCAGTATTTT. The rearrangement joins TRBV3-1 (or the pseudogene TRBV3-2) to TRBJ2-3; the D gene is possibly TRBD2 (5 bases). V lost 4 bases, J lost 4 bases, and 9 bases lay in between. Germline V gene lookup returns CDR1 LGHDT and CDR2 YNNKEL (reference sequence). This CDR3 contains 13 residues.

The J gene is TRBJ1-1, the V gene TRBV4-2, with D uncertain. There are 13 residues in the CDR3. The germline gives CDR1 LGHNA, CDR2 YNFKEQ. V was cut by 1 base and J by 4 bases, with 7 bases left in between. CDR3 protein: CASSQGLVTEAFF. In DNA form, the CDR3 reads TGTGCCAGCAGCCAAGGGCTAGTCACTGAAGCTTTCTTT.

This chain links TRBV10-2 with TRBJ1-6; the match to TRBD1 covers 7 bases. With V trimmed by 5 bases and J by 1 base, 2 bases remained unmatched. CDR3 length: 15 residues. The V gene's germline CDR1 is WSHSY and CDR2 SAAADI. This chain's CDR3 is CASSIRGSYNSPLHF. The CDR3, as DNA: TGCGCCAGCAGTATCAGGGGGTCCTATAATTCACCCCTCCACTTT.

This chain joins TRBV5-1 and TRBJ1-1; D uncertain. The germline gives CDR1 SGHRS, CDR2 YFSETQ. The CDR3 loop spans 13 amino acids. Trimming took 2 bases from V and 1 from J, leaving 6 bases between them. The CDR3 sequence: CASSLPGNTEAFF. The CDR3 bases are TGCGCCAGCAGCTTACCGGGGAACACTGAAGCTTTCTTT.

V gene TRBV6-5 combines with J gene TRBJ1-6, with 7 bases that match TRBD1. The germline gives CDR1 MNHEY, CDR2 SVGAGI. There are 11 residues in the CDR3. V was pared by 7 bases and J by 15 bases, with 6 bases of the junction left unmatched. CDR3 DNA: TGTGCCAGCATTCAGGGGGGTCACCTCCACTTT. Residues: CASIQGGHLHF.

The chain is built from TRBV19 and TRBJ2-3; D remains unclear. This CDR3 comprises 14 residues. V was clipped by 7 bases and J by 6 bases, with 17 bases between them. Germline loops: CDR1 LNHDA, CDR2 SQIVND (reference sequence). The CDR3 region has the DNA TGTGCCAGTACCATGCGTCCTAACGGGGATACGCAGTATTTT. It encodes CASTMRPNGDTQYF.

In its sample, this clone was seen a few times. This chain uses TRBV29-1 with TRBJ2-2, with a weak D call TRBD1 (5 bases). The ends were cut back, 3 bases at V and 5 bases at J, with 7 bases in the middle. The germline CDR1 and CDR2 sequences are SQVTM and ANQGSEA. The CDR3 is made up of 12 amino acids. CDR3 in amino acids: CSVDPGTGELFF. For the CDR3, the DNA is TGCAGCGTTGACCCAGGGACCGGGGAGCTGTTTTTT.

The rearrangement uses TRBV19 and TRBJ1-2; D is ambiguous. Trimming stripped 5 bases from V and 2 bases from J, with 18 bases between. The CDR3 totals 16 residues. Per germline, CDR1 LNHDA and CDR2 SQIVND (reference sequence). The CDR3 sequence is CASSVGLPPRNYGYTF. In DNA form, the CDR3 reads TGTGCCAGTAGTGTAGGACTCCCTCCAAGGAACTATGGCTACACCTTC.

About this clone itself: One end of the junction varies from germline; a read error may be responsible. The V gene is TRBV7-7, the J gene TRBJ2-7, with 12 bases lining up with TRBD2. This CDR3 region has 15 residues. The germline gives CDR1 SSHAT, CDR2 FNYEAQ (reference sequence). CDR3 region: CASSPGLAGSYEQYF. The CDR3 DNA reads as TGTGCTAGCAGCCCAGGACTAGCGGGGTCCTACGAGCAGTACTTC.

This chain uses TRBV9 with TRBJ1-3; tentatively, D is TRBD1 (6 bases). V was cut by 0 bases and J by 0 bases, with 19 bases left in between. The CDR3 is 19 amino acids. Per the germline V gene, CDR1 is SGDLS and CDR2 is YYNGEE. This chain's CDR3 is CASSVGGWGTLSSGNTIYF. The CDR3 nucleotides read TGTGCCAGCAGCGTAGGGGGCTGGGGGACACTGAGCTCTGGAAACACCATATATTTT.

The chain carries TRBV7-3 and TRBJ1-2; D remains unclear. The CDR3 consists of 15 residues. Deletions cut 4 bases from V and 3 bases from J, with 15 bases between. Germline V CDR1 and CDR2: SGHTA, FQGTGA. CDR3 sequence: CASSSLRRVDYGYTF. Written as DNA, the CDR3 is TGTGCCAGCAGCTCACTCCGAAGAGTGGACTATGGCTACACCTTC.

This clone was seen a few times. The chain links TRBV19 to TRBJ2-7, with TRBD2 matching over 11 bases. Germline V lookup: CDR1 LNHDA, CDR2 SQIVND (reference sequence). The CDR3 is 17 amino acids. V shed 5 bases, J shed 8 bases, and the junction held 17 bases outside the gene matches. CDR3 sequence (DNA): TGTGCCAGTAGTGGGACTAGCGGAGGATCCCCTATCACTAAGCAGTACTTC. Its protein product is CASSGTSGGSPITKQYF.

The V and J genes are TRBV28 and TRBJ1-3; TRBD1 aligns across 7 bases. Germline CDR1 is MDHEN and CDR2 is SYDVKM. Unmatched junction bases numbered 12, after V lost 4 bases and J lost 9 bases. The CDR3 contains 15 residues. CDR3 residues: CASSSPGQSVGTIYF. CDR3 coding DNA: TGTGCCAGCAGTTCTCCGGGACAGTCGGTTGGCACCATATATTTT.

This chain joins TRBV27 and TRBJ1-5, with 7 bases that match TRBD1. This CDR3 contains 15 residues. After removal of 5 bases from V and 4 bases from J, the junction contained 8 bases not matched to a gene. Germline-derived CDR1 and CDR2 are MNHEY and SMNVEV (reference sequence). The CDR3: CASSAGQIGNQPQHF. CDR3 DNA: TGTGCCAGCAGTGCGGGACAGATCGGTAATCAGCCCCAGCATTTT.

The chain combines TRBV5-1 with TRBJ1-6, with D uncertain. The CDR3 extends over 15 amino acids. Per germline, CDR1 SGHRS and CDR2 YFSETQ. V dropped 3 bases and J dropped 0 bases, with 7 bases sitting between them. Written as DNA, the CDR3 is TGCGCCAGCAGCTCCACGAGCTCCTATAATTCACCCCTCCACTTT. Its protein is CASSSTSSYNSPLHF.

The CDR3 loop reads CASSPMGGEHTEAFF. The CDR3 DNA sequence: TGTGCCAGCAGTCCCATGGGAGGGGAACACACTGAAGCTTTCTTT. V gene TRBV6-2 or TRBV6-3 combines with J gene TRBJ1-1; D might be TRBD1 (5 bases). Trimming removed 5 bases at V and 3 bases at J, with 16 bases between. The CDR3 contains 15 residues. The germline V gene encodes CDR1 MNHEY and CDR2 SVGEGT.